A selection of T cell receptor beta chains follows, all from one sample in a study of T cells in Graves' hyperthyroidism and ophthalmopathy. One entry per CDR3 protein, called by TCRdb with MiXCR from the multiplex PCR reads. The sample yields hundreds of thousands of distinct CDR3 sequences, around 15% seen once. Specimen: blood. These TCRs come from a woman aged 18-35 years with Graves' hyperthyroidism. Each CDR3 is given with its conserved first and last residue. The D gene is left open where the match is weak. The size entry is marked missing in some rows and otherwise reads once, few, many or a size class.

D: NA
size: many
V: TRBV28
J: TRBJ1-5
DNA: TGTGCCAGCAGTTCCCCGACCGGGGAACCCCATCAGCCCCAGCATTTT
CDR3: CASSSPTGEPHQPQHF

D: NA
size: many
V: TRBV20-1
J: TRBJ1-2
DNA: TGCAGTGCTAGACAACAGTACCCTAACTATGGCTACACCTTC
CDR3: CSARQQYPNYGYTF

D: TRBD1
size: NA
V: TRBV6-1
J: TRBJ1-2
DNA: TGTGCCAGCGGGGACAGGGAGACTAGCTATGGCTACACCTTC
CDR3: CASGDRETSYGYTF

D: NA
size: NA
V: TRBV10-3
J: TRBJ2-1
DNA: TGTGCCATCAGTGAGGGGCTAGGCAGCGCGAATGAGCAGTTCTTC
CDR3: CAISEGLGSANEQFF

D: NA
size: few
V: TRBV6-2/TRBV6-3
J: TRBJ2-1
DNA: TGTGCCAGCAGTCTTAGCGCCCGCGAGTACAATGAGCAGTTCTTC
CDR3: CASSLSAREYNEQFF

D: NA
size: NA
V: TRBV29-1
J: TRBJ2-5
DNA: TGCAGCGCACCTGGGACTGAACAAGAGACCCAGTACTTC
CDR3: CSAPGTEQETQYF

D: NA
size: many
V: TRBV12-3/TRBV12-4
J: TRBJ1-5
DNA: TGTGCCAGCAGCCGTTATTCCTTCGGCAATCAGCCCCAGCATTTT
CDR3: CASSRYSFGNQPQHF

D: TRBD2
size: many
V: TRBV12-3/TRBV12-4
J: TRBJ2-2
DNA: TGTGCCAGCAGTTCGCTCAGCGGGGGAAACACCGGGGAGCTGTTTTTT
CDR3: CASSSLSGGNTGELFF

D: TRBD1
size: few
V: TRBV19
J: TRBJ2-7
DNA: TGTGCCAGTAGTCCTCGGGACAGGGGGTTTTGGCAGTACTTC
CDR3: CASSPRDRGFWQYF

D: TRBD1
size: NA
V: TRBV29-1
J: TRBJ2-7
DNA: TGCAGCGTTGTCGGACAGGTCTCCTACGAGCAGTACTTC
CDR3: CSVVGQVSYEQYF

D: TRBD1
size: few
V: TRBV3-1
J: TRBJ2-5
DNA: TGTGCCAGCAGCCTCACTCAGGGGGAGTGGGAGACCCAGTACTTC
CDR3: CASSLTQGEWETQYF

D: TRBD1
size: many
V: TRBV5-1
J: TRBJ1-2
DNA: TGCGCCAGCAGCTTGGACCCGACAGGGTTGCCTGGCTACACCTTC
CDR3: CASSLDPTGLPGYTF

D: TRBD2
size: NA
V: TRBV5-1
J: TRBJ2-5
DNA: TGCGCCAGCAGTCCCGGAAAGGCTAGCGGATATCAAGAGACCCAGTACTTC
CDR3: CASSPGKASGYQETQYF

D: NA
size: many
V: TRBV7-8
J: TRBJ2-1
DNA: TGTGCCAGCAACCAAGTGGCGGCTATTCCGTTCTTC
CDR3: CASNQVAAIPFF

D: NA
size: many
V: TRBV18
J: TRBJ2-7
DNA: TGTGCCAGCTCACAATGGGACGGAGCCTCGTACGAGCAGTACTTC
CDR3: CASSQWDGASYEQYF

D: TRBD1
size: few
V: TRBV6-9
J: TRBJ2-2
DNA: TGTGCCAGCAGTTACACGGACAGGGGGGAGCTGTTTTTT
CDR3: CASSYTDRGELFF

D: TRBD1
size: few
V: TRBV28
J: TRBJ1-2
DNA: TGTGCCAGCAGTTTGGGACAGGGGGCGCGTGGCTACACCTTC
CDR3: CASSLGQGARGYTF

D: TRBD2
size: NA
V: TRBV7-9
J: TRBJ2-5
DNA: TGTGCCAGCAGCCTAGGACTAGCGGGAGGGCCGGAGACCCAGTACTTC
CDR3: CASSLGLAGGPETQYF

D: TRBD2
size: NA
V: TRBV19
J: TRBJ2-4
DNA: TGTGCCAGTAGTATAGATGGTAGCGGGAGAAACATTCAGTACTTC
CDR3: CASSIDGSGRNIQYF

D: NA
size: many
V: TRBV7-9
J: TRBJ1-1
DNA: TGTGCCAGCAGCTTTAGCACTGAAGCTTTCTTT
CDR3: CASSFSTEAFF

D: NA
size: few
V: TRBV30
J: TRBJ1-4
DNA: TGTGCCTGGAGCCCAGGACTCCCTATTATTTTTTTT
CDR3: CAWSPGLPIIFF

D: TRBD2
size: NA
V: TRBV4-3
J: TRBJ2-1
DNA: TGCGCCAGCAGCCAAGCCGGGAGGGTCTACAATGAGCAGTTCTTC
CDR3: CASSQAGRVYNEQFF

D: NA
size: NA
V: TRBV29-1
J: TRBJ1-1
DNA: TGCAGCGTTGAAGATTACCAGGGGCGTAACACTGAAGCTTTCTTT
CDR3: CSVEDYQGRNTEAFF

D: NA
size: few
V: TRBV10-2
J: TRBJ2-6
DNA: TGCGCCAGCAGTGACTGGTCTGGGGCCAACGTCCTGACTTTC
CDR3: CASSDWSGANVLTF

D: NA
size: NA
V: TRBV10-3
J: TRBJ2-3
DNA: TGTGCCATCAGTGACGAGGGAGTCAGCACAGATACGCAGTATTTT
CDR3: CAISDEGVSTDTQYF

D: TRBD2
size: NA
V: TRBV5-1
J: TRBJ2-7
DNA: TGCGCCAGCAGCTTGGTAAGCGGGAGGGGGTACGAGCAGTACTTC
CDR3: CASSLVSGRGYEQYF

D: NA
size: many
V: TRBV3-1
J: TRBJ1-4
DNA: TGTGCCAGCAGTCGAAGGGGGGAAAAACTGTTTTTT
CDR3: CASSRRGEKLFF

D: NA
size: few
V: TRBV2
J: TRBJ2-1
DNA: TGTGCCAGCACCTGGACGGCTAGCTCCTACAATGAGCAGTTCTTC
CDR3: CASTWTASSYNEQFF

D: NA
size: many
V: TRBV20-1
J: TRBJ2-1
DNA: TGCAGTGCTAGTGACGGGAATGAGCAGTTCTTC
CDR3: CSASDGNEQFF

D: NA
size: NA
V: TRBV6-5
J: TRBJ2-2
DNA: TGTGCCAGCAGTTACTCTAGCGGGAACACCGGGGAGCTGTTTTTT
CDR3: CASSYSSGNTGELFF

D: NA
size: many
V: TRBV11-3
J: TRBJ2-7
DNA: TGTGCCAGCAGCTCAGACCTTCTGGACGAGCAGTACTTC
CDR3: CASSSDLLDEQYF

D: TRBD2
size: many
V: TRBV3-1
J: TRBJ2-7
DNA: TGTGCCAGCAGCCCAAGACTAGCGGGAGGTTCGAAGGAGCAGTACTTC
CDR3: CASSPRLAGGSKEQYF

D: NA
size: many
V: TRBV13
J: TRBJ2-1
DNA: TGTGCCAGCAGCGACCAACGGAAGGGGCAGTTCTTC
CDR3: CASSDQRKGQFF

D: NA
size: many
V: TRBV29-1
J: TRBJ2-7
DNA: TGCAGCGTAGGTCAGGGGTTGGGCTACGGGCAGTACTTC
CDR3: CSVGQGLGYGQYF

D: TRBD1
size: NA
V: TRBV9
J: TRBJ1-4
DNA: TGTGCCAGCAGTGGGACAGGGTTGGGGGAAAAACTGTTTTTT
CDR3: CASSGTGLGEKLFF

D: NA
size: many
V: TRBV28
J: TRBJ2-7
DNA: TGTGCCAGCAGTTGGGGCGGGACGCGCGGCTACGAGCAGTACTTC
CDR3: CASSWGGTRGYEQYF

D: TRBD1
size: many
V: TRBV7-8
J: TRBJ1-1
DNA: TGTGCCAGCAGCACACAGGGGGGCACTGAAGCTTTCTTT
CDR3: CASSTQGGTEAFF

D: NA
size: many
V: TRBV4-1
J: TRBJ2-1
DNA: TGCGCCAGCAGCCAGTACGGCAATGAGCAGTTCTTC
CDR3: CASSQYGNEQFF

D: NA
size: many
V: TRBV3-1
J: TRBJ2-1
DNA: TGTGCCAGCAGCCAACCCACTCGGGCGGCCGAGGATGAGCAGTTCTTC
CDR3: CASSQPTRAAEDEQFF

D: NA
size: NA
V: TRBV18
J: TRBJ1-2
DNA: TGTGCCAGCTCCGGTTTTAACTATGGCTACACCTTC
CDR3: CASSGFNYGYTF

D: NA
size: many
V: TRBV30
J: TRBJ2-7
DNA: TGTGCCTGGAGTGTCGGGACTTCTTACGAGCAGTACTTC
CDR3: CAWSVGTSYEQYF

D: NA
size: few
V: TRBV4-1
J: TRBJ2-2
DNA: TGCGCCAGCAGCCAACGGCCTAGACTAGTTAGAGACACCGGGGAGCTGTTTTTT
CDR3: CASSQRPRLVRDTGELFF

D: NA
size: many
V: TRBV27
J: TRBJ2-2
DNA: TGTGCCAGCAGAACCCCGGAACAGGGACCCACCGGGGAGCTGTTTTTT
CDR3: CASRTPEQGPTGELFF

D: TRBD2
size: many
V: TRBV6-2/TRBV6-3
J: TRBJ2-5
DNA: TGTGCCAGCAGTTACTCAGCGCGGGAGCAAGAGACCCAGTACTTC
CDR3: CASSYSAREQETQYF

D: TRBD2
size: many
V: TRBV11-2
J: TRBJ2-1
DNA: TGTGCCAGCAGCTACCCGGGACTAGCGGTTAATGAGCAGTTCTTC
CDR3: CASSYPGLAVNEQFF

D: NA
size: NA
V: TRBV5-6
J: TRBJ2-7
DNA: TGTGCCAGCAGCTACGTTGAAGTACGCTCCTACGAGCAGTACTTC
CDR3: CASSYVEVRSYEQYF

D: NA
size: few
V: TRBV9
J: TRBJ2-7
DNA: TGTGCCAGCAGCGTACAGGAGGGCAGTCCCTACGAGCAGTACTTC
CDR3: CASSVQEGSPYEQYF

D: NA
size: NA
V: TRBV7-2
J: TRBJ1-3
DNA: TGTGCCAGCAGCCCATATTCTGGAAACACCATATATTTT
CDR3: CASSPYSGNTIYF

D: NA
size: NA
V: TRBV4-1
J: TRBJ1-6
DNA: TGCGCCAGCAGCCAAGATTCCGACAGGCCTAATTCACCCCTCCACTTT
CDR3: CASSQDSDRPNSPLHF

D: TRBD1
size: NA
V: TRBV3-1
J: TRBJ1-6
DNA: TGTGCCAGCAGCCCTCGAAAACAGGGGATGTATAGCTCCTATAATTCACCCCTCCACTTT
CDR3: CASSPRKQGMYSSYNSPLHF

D: TRBD2
size: many
V: TRBV20-1
J: TRBJ2-7
DNA: TGCAGTGCTTCGTCAGATCCACGGAGTAGATCCGGGAGGGACGAGCAGTACTTC
CDR3: CSASSDPRSRSGRDEQYF